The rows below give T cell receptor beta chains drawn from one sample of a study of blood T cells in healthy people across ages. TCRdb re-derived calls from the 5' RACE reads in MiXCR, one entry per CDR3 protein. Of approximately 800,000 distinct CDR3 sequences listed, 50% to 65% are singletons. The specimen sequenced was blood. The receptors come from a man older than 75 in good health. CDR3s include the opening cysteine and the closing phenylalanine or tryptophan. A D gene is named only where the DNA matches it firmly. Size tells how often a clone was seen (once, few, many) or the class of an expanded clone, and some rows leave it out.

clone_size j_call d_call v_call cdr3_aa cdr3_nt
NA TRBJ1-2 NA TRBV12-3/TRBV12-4 CASAPGASARGYTF TGTGCCAGCGCACCGGGGGCCTCGGCGAGGGGCTACACCTTC
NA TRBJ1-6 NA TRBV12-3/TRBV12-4 CASTRIQGIKFRSPLHF TGTGCCAGCACCAGAATACAGGGTATTAAGTTTCGTTCACCCCTCCACTTT
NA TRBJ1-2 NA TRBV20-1 CSARVARGYTF TGCAGTGCTAGAGTGGCACGGGGCTACACCTTC
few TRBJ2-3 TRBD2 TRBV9 CASSVAPSGRTDTQYF TGTGCCAGCAGCGTAGCCCCTAGCGGGAGGACAGATACGCAGTATTTT
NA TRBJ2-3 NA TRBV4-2 CASSQVVAGVSDTQYF TGTGCCAGCAGCCAAGTAGTCGCGGGTGTTTCAGATACGCAGTATTTT
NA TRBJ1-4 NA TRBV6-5 CASSQGRANEKLFF TGTGCCAGCAGCCAGGGTCGGGCTAATGAAAAACTGTTTTTT
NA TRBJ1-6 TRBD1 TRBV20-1 CAGQGGAYNSPLHF TGCGCGGGACAGGGGGGAGCATATAATTCACCCCTCCACTTT
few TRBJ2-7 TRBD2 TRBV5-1 CASSTQTSGRAYEQYF TGCGCCAGCAGCACCCAGACTAGCGGGAGGGCCTACGAGCAGTACTTC
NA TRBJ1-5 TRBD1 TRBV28 CASSPGTGMINQPQHF TGTGCCAGCAGCCCCGGGACAGGGATGATCAATCAGCCCCAGCATTTT
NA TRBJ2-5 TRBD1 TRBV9 CASSVAAGGNEQYF TGTGCCAGCAGCGTAGCGGCAGGGGGCAATGAGCAGTACTTC
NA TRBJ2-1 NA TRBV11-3 CASSSRLSRGENEQFF TGTGCCAGCAGCTCACGCCTTAGTAGGGGGGAGAATGAGCAGTTCTTC
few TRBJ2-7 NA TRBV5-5 CASERGDSSYEQYF TGTGCCAGCGAGAGGGGGGATAGCTCCTACGAGCAGTACTTC
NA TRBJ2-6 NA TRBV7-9 CASSPGPNVLTF TGTGCCAGCAGCCCCGGGCCCAACGTCCTGACTTTC
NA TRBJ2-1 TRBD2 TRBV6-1 CASIRVTSGSFNEQFF TGTGCCAGCATTCGAGTGACTAGCGGGAGTTTCAATGAGCAGTTCTTC